Described below is a single TCR beta chain sequence and its context. The data are from a study of CD8 T cells in Susac syndrome. CDR3 length: 12 amino acids. CDR1 is SGDLS and CDR2 is YYNGEE in the germline V gene. The ends were cut back, 1 base at V and 7 bases at J, with 8 bases in the middle. TEMRA cells were enriched by FACS, while CD8+ and CD4+ T cells were obtained through a negative isolation that was performed magnetically. RNA, at roughly 0.45 to 1 ug, was reverse transcribed with random hexamers. Across 54 Vbeta and 13 Jbeta, TCR beta CDR3 was amplified with immunoSEQ multiplex PCR. TCRdb re-called the immunoSEQ multiplex PCR reads with MiXCR, one entry per CDR3 protein. In the table there are more than 40,000 distinct CDR3 sequences, roughly 93% of which are singletons.

Sequencing was carried out using CD8+ T cells from PBMCs. The source of this sequence is a human donor in good health. The rearrangement uses TRBV9 and TRBJ1-1; D is uncertain. For the CDR3, the DNA is TGTGCCAGCAGCGTAATAACAGTTGAAGCTTTCTTT. Encoded protein: CASSVITVEAFF.